This record covers a single T cell receptor beta chain. A second PCR of roughly 7 to 11 cycles used a sample-barcoded 5' primer and a J-beta primer mix. TCRdb reanalysed the 5' RACE reads using MiXCR and keeps one entry per CDR3 protein. The repertoire holds around 620,000 distinct CDR3 sequences, with approximately 30% as singletons. The sample is drawn from a study of blood T cells in healthy people across ages. Germline-derived CDR1 and CDR2 are MNHEY and SVGEGT. The V end was cut by 6 bases, the J end by 0 bases, with 12 bases between. CDR3 length equals 15 residues. The V and J genes are TRBV6-2 or TRBV6-3 and TRBJ2-1; D is possibly TRBD1 (6 bases). This clonotype originated in an older woman in good health. Sequenced: blood. The CDR3 DNA follows: TGTGCCAGCAGAAATACAGGGAGCTCCTACAATGAGCAGTTCTTC. Its translation is CASRNTGSSYNEQFF.